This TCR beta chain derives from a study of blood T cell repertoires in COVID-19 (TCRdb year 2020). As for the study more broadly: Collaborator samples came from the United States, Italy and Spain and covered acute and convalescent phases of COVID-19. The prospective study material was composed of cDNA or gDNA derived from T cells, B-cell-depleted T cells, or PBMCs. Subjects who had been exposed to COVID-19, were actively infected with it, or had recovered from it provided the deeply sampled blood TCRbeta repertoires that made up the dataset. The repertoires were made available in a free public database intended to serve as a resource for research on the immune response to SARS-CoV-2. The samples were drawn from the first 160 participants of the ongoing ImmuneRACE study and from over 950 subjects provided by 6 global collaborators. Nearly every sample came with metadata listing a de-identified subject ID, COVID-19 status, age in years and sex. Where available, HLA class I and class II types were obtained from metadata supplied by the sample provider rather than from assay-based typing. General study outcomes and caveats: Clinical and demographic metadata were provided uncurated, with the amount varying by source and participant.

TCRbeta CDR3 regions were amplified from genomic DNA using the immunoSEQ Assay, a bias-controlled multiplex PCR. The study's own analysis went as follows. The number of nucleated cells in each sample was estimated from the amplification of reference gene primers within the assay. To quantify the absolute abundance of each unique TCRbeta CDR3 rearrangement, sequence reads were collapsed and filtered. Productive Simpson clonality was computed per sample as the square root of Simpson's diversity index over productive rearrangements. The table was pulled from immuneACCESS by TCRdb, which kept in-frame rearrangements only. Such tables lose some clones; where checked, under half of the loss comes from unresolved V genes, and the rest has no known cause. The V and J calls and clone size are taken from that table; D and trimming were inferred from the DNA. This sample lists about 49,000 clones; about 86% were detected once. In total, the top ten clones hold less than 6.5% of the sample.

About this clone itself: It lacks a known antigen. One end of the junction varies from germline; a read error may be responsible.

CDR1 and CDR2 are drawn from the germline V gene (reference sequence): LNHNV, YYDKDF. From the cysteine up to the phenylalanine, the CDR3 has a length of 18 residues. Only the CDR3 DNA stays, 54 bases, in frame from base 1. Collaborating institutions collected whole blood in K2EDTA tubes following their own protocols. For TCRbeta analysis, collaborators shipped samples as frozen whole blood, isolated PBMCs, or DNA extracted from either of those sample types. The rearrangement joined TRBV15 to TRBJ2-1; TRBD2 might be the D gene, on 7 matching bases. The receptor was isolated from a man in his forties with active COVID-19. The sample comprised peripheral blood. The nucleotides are TGTGCCACCAGCAGAGATTTTAGGGCGGGGGCCTCCGACAATGAGCAGTTCTTC. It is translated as CATSRDFRAGASDNEQFF. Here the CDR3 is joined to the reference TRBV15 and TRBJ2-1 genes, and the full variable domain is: DAMVIQNPRYQVTQFGKPVTLSCSQTLNHNVMYWYQQKSSQAPKLLFHYYDKDFNNEADTPDNFQSRRPNTSFCFLDIRSPGLGDTAMYLCATSRDFRAGASDNEQFFGPGTRLTVL.